The clone carrying this T cell receptor (beta chain) was counted only a few times. As yet, its antigen is unknown. V gave up 5 bases and J gave up 5 bases; unmatched junction bases: 5. The CDR3 sequence is 14 residues long. Germline V gives CDR1 KGHSH, CDR2 LQKENI. This specimen belongs to a study of beta chain features in type 1 diabetes. The study reverse transcribed the entire isolated RNA, so it sequenced expressed TCRB transcripts. Sequencing was performed with immunoSEQ multiplex PCR; in TCRdb, only in-frame clones are kept and a portion is missing. The profile shows roughly 290,000 clones, around 7.3% of them singletons. Sorting with CD45RO/CCR7/CD25/CD127/CD95/CD27 yielded naive, central memory, regulatory and stem-like memory CD4+ cells. Findings and limits, study-wide: Patients' naive, central memory and Treg TCRB repertoires seemed closer to one another than those of healthy donors. Among type 1 diabetes patients, VDJ junctions had fewer insertions and more deletions. PCR may have favored shorter templates equally in patients and controls.

The V gene is TRBV18, the J gene TRBJ2-5, with 10 bases lining up with TRBD1. Sequences were obtained from central memory CD4+ T cells from blood. This receptor was taken from a woman younger than 30 in good health. The CDR3 loop reads CASSAWDRGETQYF. The CDR3 nucleotides are TGTGCCAGCTCAGCCTGGGACAGGGGCGAGACCCAGTACTTC.